Presented here are 30 T cell receptor beta chains from one specimen sequenced in a study of lymphopenia after photon versus proton radiotherapy. The assay was immunoSEQ multiplex PCR, and TCRdb's table has in-frame clones only and misses some. The sample yields 83,000 or so clones, around 83% seen once. Here the sequenced sample was peripheral blood, taken from a patient treated with proton-based radiotherapy. Receptors were obtained from a man in his sixties with pancreatic cancer.

As DNA, the CDR3 is TGTGCCAGCAGTTACCCTCCAAGAGGGAATGAGCAGTTCTTC. Translated, it gives CASSYPPRGNEQFF. The chain uses TRBV6-6 and TRBJ2-1, with D tentatively TRBD2 (5 bases). This CDR3 has 14 amino acids. The germline V gene encodes CDR1 MNHNY and CDR2 SVGAGI (reference sequence). The V gene lost 2 bases and the J gene lost 7 bases, with 12 bases spanning the gap.

The chain has TRBV18 and TRBJ2-7; D is ambiguous. CDR1 KGHSH and CDR2 LQKENI come from the germline V gene. The CDR3 consists of 12 residues. Trimming shortened V by 4 bases and J by 0 bases, and 4 bases separated the two germline ends. The CDR3 bases are TGTGCCAGCTCACAACTCTCCTACGAGCAGTACTTC. Amino acids: CASSQLSYEQYF.

The chain carries TRBV19 and TRBJ2-1; 9 nucleotides match TRBD2. Trimming at V came to 3 bases and at J to 9 bases, leaving 12 bases not matched to a gene. This CDR3 is 16 amino acids long. Germline V lookup: CDR1 LNHDA, CDR2 SQIVND (reference sequence). CDR3 region: CASSIRRGAGGFEQFF. Here the CDR3 DNA reads TGTGCCAGTAGTATTCGGCGAGGAGCGGGAGGCTTTGAGCAGTTCTTC.

This chain's CDR3 is CASKVGLINEQYF. DNA for the CDR3: TGCGCCAGCAAAGTGGGCCTGATAAACGAGCAGTACTTC. The chain employs TRBV5-1 and TRBJ2-7; D gene ambiguous. This CDR3 region has 13 residues. V lost 6 bases, J lost 5 bases, and 15 bases lay in between. Germline lookup yields CDR1 SGHRS and CDR2 YFSETQ.

The chain uses TRBV4-2 and TRBJ2-7, with 7 bases aligning to TRBD2. This CDR3 has 18 amino acids. From germline, CDR1 is LGHNA and CDR2 YNFKEQ. V gave up 0 bases and J gave up 1 base; unmatched junction bases: 12. This CDR3 reads CASSQDNQGASGSYEQYF. Written as DNA, the CDR3 is TGTGCCAGCAGCCAAGATAACCAAGGGGCTAGCGGATCCTACGAGCAGTACTTC.

Here the CDR3 reads CASSFIEGYEQYF. The CDR3 DNA reads TGTGCCAGCAGCTTCATCGAGGGGTACGAGCAGTACTTC. This chain uses TRBV5-4 with TRBJ2-7; either TRBD1 or TRBD2 may supply D (5 bases each). Germline loops: CDR1 SGHNT, CDR2 YYREEE (reference sequence). This CDR3 has 13 residues. V was pared by 2 bases and J by 4 bases, with 10 bases between.

The chain links TRBV18 to TRBJ2-1, with TRBD1 as a possible D gene (5 bases). Germline CDR1 is KGHSH and CDR2 is LQKENI. Trimming shortened V by 3 bases and J by 13 bases, and 16 bases separated the two germline ends. The CDR3 is made up of 13 amino acids. The DNA of the CDR3 is TGTGCCAGCTCACCGGACACGACCGCCCCCCAGTTCTTC. Its protein product is CASSPDTTAPQFF.

V gene TRBV5-6 combines with J gene TRBJ2-4; no firm D call. V was trimmed by 4 bases and J by 0 bases, leaving 14 bases between them. CDR3 length: 16 residues. Germline CDR1 is SGHDT and CDR2 is YYEEEE. The CDR3 DNA sequence: TGTGCCAGCAGCACCACTGAGCAAGAAGCCAAAAACATTCAGTACTTC. Translated, it gives CASSTTEQEAKNIQYF.

The V call is TRBV6-5, the J call TRBJ2-7; D call uncertain. Trimming cost V 6 bases and J 12 bases, with 18 bases left between them. The CDR3 consists of 12 residues. CDR1 is MNHEY, CDR2 SVGAGI, per germline. CDR3 coding DNA: TGTGCCAGCAGAGGAACAGCCGGGCCCTCGTACTTC. Amino acids: CASRGTAGPSYF.

The rearrangement links TRBV25-1 to TRBJ1-1; D perhaps matches TRBD1 (5 bases). The CDR3 spans 13 residues. V lost 8 bases and J 0 bases, leaving 10 bases between the germline ends. Germline V gene lookup returns CDR1 MGHDK and CDR2 SYGVNS. CDR3 protein: CASWGVLNTEAFF. CDR3 sequence (DNA): TGTGCCAGCTGGGGGGTCCTGAACACTGAAGCTTTCTTT.

The rearrangement uses TRBV23-1 and TRBJ2-1; D gene unclear. TRBV23-1 is marked as an open reading frame, function uncertain. This CDR3 comprises 16 residues. The V gene lost 0 bases and the J gene lost 8 bases, with 17 bases spanning the gap. The CDR3 reads CASSQSMTPKWDEQFF. DNA of the CDR3: TGCGCCAGCAGTCAATCCATGACTCCAAAGTGGGATGAGCAGTTCTTC.

The rearrangement uses TRBV10-3 and TRBJ2-6, with D tentatively TRBD2 (5 bases). Trimming pared 8 bases from V and 0 bases from J, leaving 14 bases between. Germline V CDR1 and CDR2: ENHRY, SYGVKD. The CDR3 is 16 residues long. The CDR3 DNA reads as TGTGCCATCCCCGGGAATCCGAGCTCTGGGGCCAACGTCCTGACTTTC. Translation: CAIPGNPSSGANVLTF.

The chain joins TRBV5-5 to TRBJ1-1; a weak D match, TRBD1 (6 bases). This CDR3 region has 15 residues. Deletions cut 6 bases from V and 1 base from J, with 16 bases between. Germline values: CDR1 SGHKS, CDR2 YYEKEE (reference sequence). The CDR3 reads CASTRGAGRNTEAFF. CDR3 bases: TGTGCCAGCACCCGGGGGGCAGGAAGGAACACTGAAGCTTTCTTT.

This chain links TRBV6-4 with TRBJ2-1; D remains ambiguous. CDR3 size: 16 residues. Germline lookup yields CDR1 MRHNA and CDR2 SNTAGT. Trimming removed 5 bases from V and 0 bases from J, with 14 bases in between. The CDR3, as DNA: TGTGCCAGCAGTCCCCCCGGCGAGAGCTCCTACAATGAGCAGTTCTTC. This translates into CASSPPGESSYNEQFF.

The CDR3: CASSFRGAGANVLTF. The CDR3 DNA reads TGTGCCAGCAGCTTCAGGGGGGCCGGGGCCAACGTCCTGACTTTC. V and J are TRBV5-6 and TRBJ2-6; perhaps TRBD1 as D (7 bases). This CDR3 is 15 amino acids long. Germline loops: CDR1 SGHDT, CDR2 YYEEEE. V shed 2 bases and J shed 4 bases, with 10 bases lying between them.

As concerns this clone: This may be a read error: a much more frequent sequence differs by one nucleotide. Other DNA sequences within the sample encode an identical CDR3. The chain joins TRBV4-1 to TRBJ2-7, with 7 positions matching TRBD1. Germline values: CDR1 MGHRA, CDR2 YSYEKL. The CDR3 extends over 14 amino acids. DNA of the CDR3: TGCGCCAGCAGTCAAGGGGACAGCTCCTACGAGCAGTACTTC. Protein: CASSQGDSSYEQYF.

The gene calls are TRBV5-5 and TRBJ2-3; D is perhaps TRBD2 (6 bases). The V and J ends lost 3 bases and 4 bases respectively, with 15 bases between them. The V gene's germline CDR1 is SGHKS and CDR2 YYEKEE (reference sequence). CDR3 length: 15 residues. CDR3 loop: CASSSLGSGPDTQYF. The CDR3 DNA follows: TGTGCCAGCAGCTCTCTAGGTAGCGGTCCAGATACGCAGTATTTT.

This clone has a single count. The V gene is TRBV21-1, the J gene TRBJ2-7; the D call of TRBD2 is as the table states it, not checked on the DNA. TRBV21-1 is labeled a pseudogene. CDR3 length equals 15 residues. The DNA for the CDR3 is TGTGCCAGCAGTGGCGGGCTGGACGGTCCCTACGAGCAGTACTTC. Residues: CASSGGLDGPYEQYF.

The chain employs TRBV28 and TRBJ2-2; 10 nucleotides match TRBD2. Germline V gives CDR1 MDHEN, CDR2 SYDVKM. This CDR3 has 20 residues. V trimming: 6 bases; J trimming: 2 bases; junction bases outside the gene matches: 18. The CDR3 loop is CASSLTGWLAGALNTGELFF. CDR3 nucleotide sequence: TGTGCCAGCAGCCTGACAGGTTGGCTAGCGGGAGCGTTAAACACCGGGGAGCTGTTTTTT.

This chain links TRBV6-6 with TRBJ2-7; D call uncertain. Germline V gene sequence: CDR1 MNHNY, CDR2 SVGAGI (reference sequence). The CDR3 is 15 amino acids. V was pared by 2 bases and J by 1 base, with 12 bases between. Written as DNA, the CDR3 is TGTGCCAGCAGTTACAGGAGTAGTCCTTCCTACGAGCAGTACTTC. Translating it yields CASSYRSSPSYEQYF.

The genes are TRBV7-2 and TRBJ1-1; 10 bases map to TRBD1. After removal of 5 bases from V and 4 bases from J, the junction contained 1 base not matched to a gene. The germline CDR1 and CDR2 sequences are SGHTA and FQGNSA. CDR3 length: 13 amino acids. CDR3 residues: CASSRTGGTEAFF. CDR3 DNA sequence: TGTGCCAGCAGCCGGACAGGGGGCACTGAAGCTTTCTTT.

The chain couples TRBV2 to TRBJ1-1; no definite D call. V shed 6 bases and J shed 7 bases, with 12 bases lying between them. CDR1 is SNHLY, CDR2 FYNNEI, per germline. The CDR3 is 12 residues long. The CDR3 protein is CASSAIYYEAFF. The CDR3 bases are TGTGCCAGCAGCGCAATATACTATGAAGCTTTCTTT.

The sample holds a few counts of this clone. Here the CDR3 reads CASTSVGRTDTQYF. The CDR3 DNA reads as TGTGCCAGTACCTCCGTGGGACGAACAGATACGCAGTATTTT. The gene calls are TRBV19 and TRBJ2-3, with D perhaps matching TRBD1 or TRBD2 (5 bases each). Germline V gene lookup returns CDR1 LNHDA and CDR2 SQIVND (reference sequence). CDR3 length: 14 amino acids. V dropped 7 bases and J dropped 3 bases, with 14 bases sitting between them.

This chain joins TRBV5-4 and TRBJ2-7, with D tentatively TRBD2 (7 bases). CDR1 and CDR2 from the germline V gene are SGHNT and YYREEE (reference sequence). V lost 4 bases and J lost 0, with 17 bases in between. CDR3 size: 16 residues. The CDR3 loop is CASSPRGAGVSYEQYF. The CDR3 nucleotides read TGTGCCAGCAGCCCTAGGGGGGCGGGAGTCTCCTACGAGCAGTACTTC.

The chain joins TRBV19 to TRBJ2-3; 7 positions agree with TRBD1. Losses at the gene ends were 5 bases for V and 2 bases for J; bases not matched to a gene: 13. Germline V lookup: CDR1 LNHDA, CDR2 SQIVND (reference sequence). The CDR3 runs 17 residues. The CDR3 reads CASSSTGASGFTDTQYF. The DNA for the CDR3 is TGTGCCAGTAGTTCCACAGGGGCCAGTGGATTCACAGATACGCAGTATTTT.

V gene TRBV4-1 combines with J gene TRBJ2-1, with a possible D match to TRBD2 (6 bases). The length of the CDR3 is 17 residues. Per the germline V gene, CDR1 is MGHRA and CDR2 is YSYEKL. Deletions cut 4 bases from V and 6 bases from J, with 22 bases between. CDR3 sequence (DNA): TGCGCCAGCAGCCCCGACGGGGACGGGAGACTCCGCAATGAGCAGTTCTTC. It is translated as CASSPDGDGRLRNEQFF.

The chain carries TRBV4-1 and TRBJ2-5; TRBD1 matches 7 bases. Germline V gene lookup returns CDR1 MGHRA and CDR2 YSYEKL. The CDR3 runs to 14 residues. V gave up 3 bases and J gave up 2 bases; unmatched junction bases: 3. CDR3 sequence (DNA): TGCGCCAGCAGCCACCCGGGACAGCAAGAGACCCAGTACTTC. Its protein is CASSHPGQQETQYF.

This clone occurred a few times. This rearrangement joins TRBV7-6 to TRBJ1-2; D may be TRBD1 (6 bases). Trimming left V 5 bases short and J 1 base short, with 23 bases between. This CDR3 comprises 18 residues. Germline loops: CDR1 SGHVS, CDR2 FNYEAQ. CDR3 nucleotide sequence: TGTGCCAGCAGCCCGAGTGGGCAGGGGAGGTTGCGTAACTATGGCTACACCTTC. Protein: CASSPSGQGRLRNYGYTF.

V is TRBV19 and J is TRBJ2-5; D is undetermined. V shed 6 bases and J shed 0 bases, with 17 bases lying between them. CDR1 and CDR2 from the germline V gene are LNHDA and SQIVND (reference sequence). The CDR3 has 16 residues. The chain's CDR3 is CASRARATGNQETQYF. The CDR3 DNA follows: TGTGCCAGTAGAGCCCGGGCGACGGGTAACCAAGAGACCCAGTACTTC.

The J gene is TRBJ2-7, the V gene TRBV2, with TRBD1 matching 10 bases. Germline CDR1 SNHLY, CDR2 FYNNEI. Trimming took 0 bases from V and 4 from J; bases not matched to a gene: 6. This CDR3 comprises 16 residues. The CDR3 nucleotides read TGTGCCAGCAGTGAAGCGCTCTGGGACAGGGGTTACGAGCAGTACTTC. Translated, it gives CASSEALWDRGYEQYF.